The rows below give T cell receptor beta chains drawn from one sample of a study of cytomegalovirus exposure and HLA in healthy donors. Clones were read by immunoSEQ multiplex PCR, and TCRdb kept only the in-frame ones, dropping some. The sample carries approximately 120,000 clones, over 65% recorded once. Material: PBMCs. These receptors were taken from a man aged 18 to 30 in good health and CMV-seronegative. Both conserved end residues are part of each CDR3. D genes are given only for firm matches. Size values are once, few and many counts, or a class for expanded clones, and some rows have none.

abundance,v_gene,d_gene,j_gene,CDR3aa,CDR3nt
few,TRBV13,.,TRBJ1-1,CASSHPTGNTEAFF,TGTGCCAGCAGCCACCCGACGGGGAACACTGAAGCTTTCTTT
.,TRBV6-5,TRBD1,TRBJ1-5,CASGDRQGSQPQHF,TGTGCCAGCGGCGACCGACAGGGAAGCCAGCCCCAGCATTTT
.,TRBV9,TRBD1,TRBJ1-4,CASSPGQAHRTTMAVEKLFF,TGTGCCAGCAGCCCCGGACAGGCCCATCGGACCACTATGGCAGTGGAAAAACTGTTTTTT
.,TRBV6-5,TRBD2,TRBJ2-1,CASSSGLAARLDEQFF,TGTGCCAGCAGTTCCGGACTAGCGGCACGGTTGGATGAGCAGTTCTTC
.,TRBV5-1,.,TRBJ1-5,CASSFGGNQPQHF,TGCGCCAGCAGCTTCGGGGGCAATCAGCCCCAGCATTTT
few,TRBV5-1,.,TRBJ1-2,CASSERGGRGYTF,TGCGCCAGCAGCGAAAGGGGGGGTCGGGGCTACACCTTC
.,TRBV7-9,TRBD1,TRBJ1-2,CSSSLAGQGPYKGYTF,TGTTCCAGCAGCTTAGCGGGACAGGGGCCCTATAAGGGCTACACCTTC
.,TRBV27,.,TRBJ1-1,CASRHIRSGYGNTEAFF,TGTGCCAGCAGACACATTAGATCCGGGTACGGGAACACTGAAGCTTTCTTT
.,TRBV5-1,TRBD1,TRBJ1-2,CASSLDRGNYGYTF,TGCGCCAGCAGCTTGGACAGGGGGAACTATGGCTACACCTTC
.,TRBV5-4,TRBD2,TRBJ2-1,CASSPGGLAADNEQFF,TGTGCCAGCAGCCCGGGCGGACTAGCGGCAGACAATGAGCAGTTCTTC
.,TRBV19,.,TRBJ1-1,CASSILDSMNTEAFF,TGTGCCAGTAGTATTTTGGACAGTATGAACACTGAAGCTTTCTTT